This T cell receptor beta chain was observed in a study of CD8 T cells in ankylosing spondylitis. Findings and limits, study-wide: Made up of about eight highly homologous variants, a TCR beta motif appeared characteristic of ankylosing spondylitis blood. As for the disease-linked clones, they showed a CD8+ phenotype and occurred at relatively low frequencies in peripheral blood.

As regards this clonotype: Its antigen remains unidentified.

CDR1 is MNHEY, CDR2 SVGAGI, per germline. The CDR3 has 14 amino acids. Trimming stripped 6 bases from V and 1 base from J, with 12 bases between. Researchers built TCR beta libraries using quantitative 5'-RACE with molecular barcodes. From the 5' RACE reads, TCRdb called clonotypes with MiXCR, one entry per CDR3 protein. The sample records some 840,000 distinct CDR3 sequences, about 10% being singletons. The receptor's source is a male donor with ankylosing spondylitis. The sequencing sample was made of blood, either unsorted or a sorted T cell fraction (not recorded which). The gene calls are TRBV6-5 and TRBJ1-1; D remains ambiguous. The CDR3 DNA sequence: TGTGCCAGCAGGTACCAAGTGGGGAACACTGAAGCTTTCTTT. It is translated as CASRYQVGNTEAFF.